This paragraph covers one T cell receptor (beta chain) sequence. This specimen comes from a study of blood T cell repertoires in COVID-19. Study information: The United States, Italy and Spain provided the acute and convalescent COVID-19 samples.

Germline V gene sequence: CDR1 ENHRY, CDR2 SYGVKD. V lost 0 bases to trimming and J lost 8 bases, with 8 bases between them. The CDR3 covers 13 residues. Repertoires were generated with immunoSEQ multiplex PCR, while TCRdb's copy carries only in-frame clones and drops some. The sample has a few hundred thousand clones; nearly 90% are singletons. V usage is TRBV10-3 and J usage is TRBJ2-1, with D uncertain. This TCR derives from a woman aged 25 to 39 who had recovered from COVID-19. The source material was PBMCs or T cells enriched from blood (not recorded which). The CDR3 bases are TGTGCCATCAGTGAGTCCTTAGTGTATGAGCAGTTCTTC. Amino acid sequence: CAISESLVYEQFF.